The 27 T cell receptor beta chains given below trace back to one sample, sequenced in a study of blood T cell repertoires in COVID-19 (TCRdb year 2020). Library construction relied on the immunoSEQ multiplex PCR assay. TCRdb mirrors the immuneACCESS table, restricted to in-frame sequences. Some clones are absent from its copies; in checked studies, under half trace to an unresolved V gene, and the reason for the others is unknown. For this sample there are about 160,000 clones; approximately 90% appear just once. Together, the top ten hold 3% to 4.5% of the sample. Sequenced sample: peripheral blood. These receptors all stem from a woman aged 55-70 years who had recovered from COVID-19.

The chain uses TRBV2 and TRBJ2-3, with 7 positions matching TRBD2. This CDR3 has 16 residues. The V gene's germline CDR1 is SNHLY and CDR2 FYNNEI. J was trimmed by 1 base and V by 3 bases; bases with no gene match: 7. The chain's CDR3 is CASSDSRGFGTDTQYF. The CDR3 DNA reads as TGTGCCAGCAGTGACTCGCGGGGGTTCGGCACAGATACGCAGTATTTT.

The rearrangement joins TRBV27 to TRBJ2-7; TRBD1 aligns across 7 bases. The CDR3 has 15 residues. Trimming removed 3 bases from V and 3 bases from J; junction bases left unmatched: 8. Germline assignment: CDR1 MNHEY and CDR2 SMNVEV (reference sequence). The CDR3 DNA sequence: TGTGCCAGCAGTTTTGTCGGGACAGAAGGCTACGAGCAGTACTTC. Translated: CASSFVGTEGYEQYF.

V usage is TRBV3-1 (or the pseudogene TRBV3-2) and J usage is TRBJ1-2; D is unclear. CDR3 length: 10 amino acids. Germline CDR1 is LGHDT and CDR2 is YNNKEL (reference sequence). Trimming stripped 7 bases from V and 7 bases from J, with 7 bases between. The CDR3 DNA sequence: TGTGCCAGCATTAACACTGGCTACACCTTC. It encodes CASINTGYTF.

The table lists this clone with a few counts. V usage is TRBV11-2 and J usage is TRBJ1-2; 9 bases match TRBD1. This CDR3 comprises 13 residues. Germline V gives CDR1 SGHAT, CDR2 FQNNGV. Losses at the gene ends were 4 bases for V and 6 bases for J; bases not matched to a gene: 3. DNA of the CDR3: TGTGCCAGCAGCTCGACAGGGGGAGATGGCTACACCTTC. Translation: CASSSTGGDGYTF.

This clone was counted a few times. The chain uses TRBV12-3 or TRBV12-4 and TRBJ1-1; 8 nucleotides agree with TRBD1. Trimming cost V 1 base and J 6 bases; bases outside gene matches: 1. The length of the CDR3 is 13 residues. DNA for the CDR3: TGTGCCAGCAGTTTAGAACAGGGGGCTGAAGCTTTCTTT. This gives the protein CASSLEQGAEAFF.

The chain links TRBV7-7 to TRBJ2-1; D uncertain. The CDR3 loop spans 13 amino acids. CDR1 SSHAT and CDR2 FNYEAQ come from the germline V gene (reference sequence). V shed 3 bases and J shed 4 bases, with 7 bases lying between them. CDR3 DNA: TGTGCCAGCAGCTTTACTACATACAATGAGCAGTTCTTC. It codes for CASSFTTYNEQFF.

This clone was counted a single time. The chain recombines TRBV28 with TRBJ1-2; D is ambiguous. Germline V gene lookup returns CDR1 MDHEN and CDR2 SYDVKM. The CDR3 contains 13 residues. Trimming removed 3 bases from V and 2 bases from J, with 7 bases in between. This CDR3 reads CASSLGRNYGYTF. The CDR3 coding sequence is TGTGCCAGCAGTTTGGGCAGGAACTATGGCTACACCTTC.

This clone was recorded a few times. The rearrangement uses TRBV18 and TRBJ2-5; 8 bases fit TRBD2. The CDR3 is made up of 15 amino acids. The germline gives CDR1 KGHSH, CDR2 LQKENI. Losses at the gene ends were 3 bases for V and 2 bases for J; bases not matched to a gene: 5. CDR3 DNA: TGTGCCAGCTCACCGCCCGGGGGGGGACAAGAGACCCAGTACTTC. As protein: CASSPPGGGQETQYF.

V usage is TRBV6-6 and J usage is TRBJ1-5; D is possibly TRBD1 (6 bases). The germline gives CDR1 MNHNY, CDR2 SVGAGI (reference sequence). Trimming removed 2 bases at V and 8 bases at J, with 16 bases between. The length of the CDR3 is 15 residues. For the CDR3, the DNA is TGTGCCAGCAGTTACCGGGACACCACTCTCGAGCCCCAGCATTTT. This gives the protein CASSYRDTTLEPQHF.

This clone came up once. The J gene is TRBJ1-6, the V gene TRBV29-1; TRBD1 agrees at 8 bases. CDR3 length: 14 amino acids. Unmatched junction bases numbered 8, after V lost 6 bases and J lost 7 bases. From germline, CDR1 is SQVTM and CDR2 ANQGSEA. The DNA for the CDR3 is TGCAGCGTCAGGGGGCTCTCCGAGAATTCACCCCTCCACTTT. Translated, it gives CSVRGLSENSPLHF.

The chain joins TRBV5-6 to TRBJ1-1, with D possibly being TRBD1 (5 bases). The germline V gene encodes CDR1 SGHDT and CDR2 YYEEEE. This CDR3 is built from 17 residues. Trimming removed 5 bases from V and 0 bases from J, with 20 bases in between. CDR3 nucleotides: TGTGCCAGCAGTAGCCGGACAATTATAGCCATGAACACTGAAGCTTTCTTT. Amino acids: CASSSRTIIAMNTEAFF.

This clone appeared once. This chain links TRBV25-1 with TRBJ1-4; TRBD1 matches 7 bases. Germline trimming cut 3 bases from V and 8 bases from J; bases unmatched to any gene: 6. Germline V gene data show CDR1 as MGHDK and CDR2 as SYGVNS. This CDR3 has 14 residues. This CDR3 reads CASSEGQNVEKLFF. The CDR3 DNA follows: TGTGCCAGCAGTGAGGGACAGAACGTCGAAAAACTGTTTTTT. The complete variable domain, with remaining parts taken from reference TRBV25-1 and TRBJ1-4, reads EADIYQTPRYLVIGTGKKITLECSQTMGHDKMYWYQQDPGMELHLIHYSYGVNSTEKGDLSSESTVSRIRTEHFPLTLESARPSHTSQYLCASSEGQNVEKLFFGSGTQLSVL.

The chain combines TRBV4-2 with TRBJ1-6; 9 nucleotides agree with TRBD1. CDR1 is LGHNA, CDR2 YNFKEQ, per germline. The ends lost 1 base at V and 14 bases at J; junction bases unmatched: 9. The CDR3 length is 15 residues. Here the CDR3 DNA reads TGTGCCAGCAGCCAAGGGACCGGGACAGGGTCAACCCTCCACTTT. Translated, it gives CASSQGTGTGSTLHF.

This clone was detected once. This sequence joins TRBV24-1 and TRBJ1-5, with TRBD1 matching 12 bases. Germline assignment: CDR1 KGHDR and CDR2 SFDVKD. CDR3 length equals 15 residues. V lost 5 bases and J lost 6; bases outside the gene matches: 4. The CDR3 region has the DNA TGTGCCACCAGTGCGGGACAGGGGGCGGGTCAGCCCCAGCATTTT. Protein sequence: CATSAGQGAGQPQHF.

This chain connects TRBV7-9 to TRBJ2-7, with TRBD1 matching over 9 bases. Losses at the gene ends were 4 bases for V and 2 bases for J; bases not matched to a gene: 6. The CDR3 loop spans 15 amino acids. The germline V gene has CDR1 SEHNR and CDR2 FQNEAQ (reference sequence). The CDR3 spells CASSSPDRGAYEQYF. CDR3 sequence (DNA): TGTGCCAGCAGCTCACCGGACAGGGGCGCCTACGAGCAGTACTTC. The variable domain in full, completed from reference TRBV7-9 and TRBJ2-7, reads DTGVSQNPRHKITKRGQNVTFRCDPISEHNRLYWYRQTLGQGPEFLTYFQNEAQLEKSRLLSDRFSAERPKGSFSTLEIQRTEQGDSAMYLCASSSPDRGAYEQYFGPGTRLTVT.

The chain links TRBV5-1 to TRBJ2-7; a possible D gene is TRBD1 (5 bases). The CDR3 covers 14 residues. From germline, CDR1 is SGHRS and CDR2 YFSETQ. Between the trimmed V and J ends, which lost 6 bases and 0 bases, there was a span of 13 bases. Here the CDR3 reads CASTTTGDSYEQYF. CDR3 coding DNA: TGCGCCAGCACCACTACAGGTGACTCCTACGAGCAGTACTTC.

V usage is TRBV2 and J usage is TRBJ2-5, with TRBD1 matching over 9 bases. J was trimmed by 5 bases and V by 7 bases; bases with no gene match: 8. The CDR3 spans 14 residues. Germline CDR1 is SNHLY and CDR2 is FYNNEI. The CDR3 is CASTWTGVGETQYF. The CDR3 DNA reads as TGTGCCAGCACCTGGACAGGGGTCGGTGAGACCCAGTACTTC. Together with reference TRBV2 and TRBJ2-5, the CDR3 gives the full variable domain: EPEVTQTPSHQVTQMGQEVILRCVPISNHLYFYWYRQILGQKVEFLVSFYNNEISEKSEIFDDQFSVERPDGSNFTLKIRSTKLEDSAMYFCASTWTGVGETQYFGPGTRLLVL.

This chain uses TRBV5-1 with TRBJ2-6; D not certain. The CDR3 spans 18 residues. The germline V gene encodes CDR1 SGHRS and CDR2 YFSETQ. Trimming stripped 0 bases from V and 0 bases from J, with 13 bases between. The CDR3 here is CASSLAPGVSSGANVLTF. The CDR3 DNA sequence: TGCGCCAGCAGCTTGGCCCCAGGTGTATCCTCTGGGGCCAACGTCCTGACTTTC. The entire variable domain, with the rest obtained from reference TRBV5-1 and TRBJ2-6, is as follows: KAGVTQTPRYLIKTRGQQVTLSCSPISGHRSVSWYQQTPGQGLQFLFEYFSETQRNKGNFPGRFSGRQFSNSRSEMNVSTLELGDSALYLCASSLAPGVSSGANVLTFGAGSRLTVL.

This sequence joins TRBV5-5 and TRBJ1-4, with 9 nucleotides matching TRBD1. Germline V gene data show CDR1 as SGHKS and CDR2 as YYEKEE (reference sequence). The CDR3 is 19 amino acids. With 3 bases clipped from V and 8 bases from J, the junction kept 20 bases outside the gene matches. CDR3 residues: CASSWIYLGYGTGREKLFF. The DNA for the CDR3 is TGTGCCAGCAGCTGGATATACCTTGGTTATGGGACAGGGCGAGAAAAACTGTTTTTT.

CDR3 loop: CASSLSGGVIYEQYF. CDR3 DNA sequence: TGCGCCAGCAGCTTAAGTGGCGGGGTCATTTACGAGCAGTACTTC. The genes are TRBV5-1 and TRBJ2-7; the D gene is possibly TRBD2 (6 bases). The germline CDR1 and CDR2 sequences are SGHRS and YFSETQ. V was cut by 2 bases and J by 4 bases, with 16 bases left in between. There are 15 residues in the CDR3.

The V call is TRBV14, the J call TRBJ1-2; 9 bases are shared with TRBD1. The CDR3 is made up of 13 amino acids. CDR1 and CDR2 (germline): SGHDN, FVKESK. After removal of 4 bases from V and 4 bases from J, the junction contained 1 base not matched to a gene. The CDR3 loop is CASSLGQGYGYTF. DNA for the CDR3: TGTGCCAGCAGCCTGGGACAGGGCTATGGCTACACCTTC.

The chain is built from TRBV10-3 and TRBJ2-3; TRBD2 is a possible D gene (6 bases). Germline CDR1 reads ENHRY; CDR2 reads SYGVKD. The CDR3 is 12 residues long. V dropped 10 bases and J dropped 4 bases, with 12 bases sitting between them. CDR3 sequence reads: CATSGTADTQYF. As DNA, the CDR3 is TGTGCCACCTCCGGGACTGCAGATACGCAGTATTTT.

The chain couples TRBV11-2 to TRBJ2-3; no reliable D call. Trimming removed 5 bases at V and 0 bases at J, with 12 bases between. The CDR3 runs 15 residues. Germline assignment: CDR1 SGHAT and CDR2 FQNNGV. The CDR3 region has the DNA TGTGCCAGCAGCCCCCTTGGGCCTAGCACAGATACGCAGTATTTT. Translation: CASSPLGPSTDTQYF. Variable domain in full (rest from reference TRBV11-2 and TRBJ2-3): EAGVAQSPRYKIIEKRQSVAFWCNPISGHATLYWYQQILGQGPKLLIQFQNNGVVDDSQLPKDRFSAERLKGVDSTLKIQPAKLEDSAVYLCASSPLGPSTDTQYFGPGTRLTVL.

The chain joins TRBV10-1 to TRBJ1-1, with D unclear. The CDR3 extends over 14 amino acids. Germline V gives CDR1 WNHNN, CDR2 SYGVQD (reference sequence). Trimming shortened V by 0 bases and J by 3 bases, and 8 bases separated the two germline ends. The CDR3: CASSESAQYTEAFF. DNA of the CDR3: TGCGCCAGCAGTGAGTCGGCACAGTACACTGAAGCTTTCTTT.

The V call is TRBV6-2 or TRBV6-3, the J call TRBJ2-3, with D unclear. The CDR3 sequence is 13 residues long. The germline V gene encodes CDR1 MNHEY and CDR2 SVGEGT. V gave up 4 bases and J gave up 2 bases, with 7 bases separating them. This CDR3 reads CASSFGPTDTQYF. The DNA for the CDR3 is TGTGCCAGCAGTTTTGGGCCCACAGATACGCAGTATTTT.

The V and J genes are TRBV7-8 and TRBJ1-4; no reliable D call. Germline values: CDR1 SGHVS, CDR2 FQNEAQ. Deletions cut 5 bases from V and 5 bases from J, with 15 bases between. This CDR3 has 15 amino acids. In DNA form, the CDR3 reads TGTGCCAGCAGCCCAGCCGTGGGAGGGAATGAAAAACTGTTTTTT. Translating it yields CASSPAVGGNEKLFF.

The J gene is TRBJ1-6, the V gene TRBV4-3; 8 positions match TRBD1. The CDR3 is 17 amino acids. V trimming: 0 bases; J trimming: 10 bases; junction bases outside the gene matches: 11. Germline lookup yields CDR1 LGHNA and CDR2 YSLEER. The CDR3: CASSQDQLRGTGSPLHF. The CDR3 DNA sequence: TGCGCCAGCAGCCAAGATCAATTGAGGGGGACAGGCTCACCCCTCCACTTT.